The rows below give T cell receptor beta chains drawn from one sample of a study of blood T cell repertoires in COVID-19. Produced via immunoSEQ multiplex PCR; TCRdb's table is partial and in-frame only. The sample records 300,000 or so clones, 70% to 90% being singletons. The specimen was peripheral blood. The receptors here all came from a woman aged 45-60 years with active or convalescent COVID-19. Both conserved end residues are part of each CDR3. The D gene is left open where the match is weak. Clone size appears in some rows only: once, few, many, or a class for an expanded clone.

NA,NA,TRBV20-1,TRBJ1-1,TGCAGTGCTCTTAACCAGTATGAAGCTTTCTTT,CSALNQYEAFF
NA,NA,TRBV7-6,TRBJ2-1,TGTGCCAGCAGCTCTAGGGGGCTAGCGCTCGATGGGGCCTACAATGAGCAGTTCTTC,CASSSRGLALDGAYNEQFF
NA,TRBD2,TRBV4-2,TRBJ2-2,TGTGCCAGCAGCCCCGGCGGCGGGAGGGCCACCGGGGAGCTGTTTTTT,CASSPGGGRATGELFF
NA,NA,TRBV15,TRBJ1-4,TGTGCCACCAGCAGAGATCTAGCAAGGGGAGGGTCTAATGAAAAACTGTTTTTT,CATSRDLARGGSNEKLFF
NA,NA,TRBV9,TRBJ1-3,TGTGCCAGCAGCCCCCGCGGGCCCCTCGGTGGAAACACCATATATTTT,CASSPRGPLGGNTIYF
NA,TRBD2,TRBV7-9,TRBJ2-7,TGTGCCAGCAGCTTTGGACTAGCGGGAGATGGCGAGCAGTACTTC,CASSFGLAGDGEQYF
NA,TRBD2,TRBV3-1/TRBV3-2,TRBJ2-1,TGTGCCAGCAGCCATCCCCTAGCGGAAGCCTACAATGAGCAGTTCTTC,CASSHPLAEAYNEQFF
NA,TRBD1,TRBV28,TRBJ1-5,TGTGCCAGCAGGCCACAGGGGGAGGGAAGCAATCAGCCCCAGCATTTT,CASRPQGEGSNQPQHF
few,NA,TRBV28,TRBJ1-6,TGTGCCAGCAGGACTACACAGGGTTGGAATTCACCCCTCCACTTT,CASRTTQGWNSPLHF
NA,TRBD2,TRBV4-2,TRBJ2-2,TGTGCCAGCAGCCAGTCTAGCGGGAGGCACACCGGGGAGCTGTTTTTT,CASSQSSGRHTGELFF
NA,NA,TRBV21-1,TRBJ1-6,TGTGCCAGTAGTGCGGGACCCAATTCACCCCTCCACTTT,CASSAGPNSPLHF
NA,TRBD1,TRBV6-5,TRBJ1-6,TGTGCCAGCAGTTTCGGACAGGCTGTTAATTCACCCCTCCACTTT,CASSFGQAVNSPLHF
NA,TRBD2,TRBV5-1,TRBJ2-1,TGCGCCAGCAGCACGACTAGCGGGAGTTACGGTGAGCAGTTCTTC,CASSTTSGSYGEQFF
NA,NA,TRBV20-1,TRBJ2-1,TGCAGTGCTAGTCAAAGCGCCGATGAGCAGTTCTTC,CSASQSADEQFF
once,TRBD1,TRBV7-9,TRBJ2-1,TGTGCCAGCAGCCCGCGGACAGGGACGACCTACAATGAGCAGTTCTTC,CASSPRTGTTYNEQFF
NA,NA,TRBV2,TRBJ1-1,TGTGCCAGCAGACGACAGGAGATAGCCACTGAAGCTTTCTTT,CASRRQEIATEAFF
NA,NA,TRBV12-3/TRBV12-4,TRBJ1-5,TGTGCCAGCAGCCCCGGAGTAAATCAGCCCCAGCATTTT,CASSPGVNQPQHF
NA,NA,TRBV6-5,TRBJ1-2,TGTGCCAGCTCCACCGGGGGGGGGTATAGGAATGGCTACACCTTC,CASSTGGGYRNGYTF
NA,NA,TRBV27,TRBJ1-5,TGTGCCAGGGGGGGAGGGATCTTAAATCAGCCCCAGCATTTT,CARGGGILNQPQHF
NA,NA,TRBV20-1,TRBJ1-6,TGCAGTGCTAGTAGGGGGATCCGGTCACCCCTCCACTTT,CSASRGIRSPLHF
NA,TRBD1,TRBV2,TRBJ2-7,TGTGCCAGTACCGGGACAGGTGCCCGCGGATCCTACGAGCAGTACTTC,CASTGTGARGSYEQYF
few,TRBD2,TRBV10-3,TRBJ2-1,TGTGCCATCAGTGATTTCGGGAGGGCCGCTAACAATGAGCAGTTCTTC,CAISDFGRAANNEQFF
NA,NA,TRBV21-1,TRBJ2-7,TGTGCCAGCAGCAAATCTGAGGGAACCTACGAGCAGTACTTC,CASSKSEGTYEQYF
NA,TRBD2,TRBV4-1,TRBJ2-1,TGCGCCAGCAGCACCGTAGGTAGCGGGAGAAGTGGTGAGCAGTTCTTC,CASSTVGSGRSGEQFF
NA,NA,TRBV5-1,TRBJ1-3,TGCGCCAGCAGCCAACCCACCAGCTCTGGAAACACCATATATTTT,CASSQPTSSGNTIYF
NA,NA,TRBV6-4,TRBJ1-1,TGTGCCAGCAGTGACAAGGCAGGGGCGAACACTGAAGCTTTCTTT,CASSDKAGANTEAFF
once,TRBD1,TRBV9,TRBJ2-1,TGTGCCAGCAGCGGGACAGGGACAGGCGTGCTTTCCTACAATGAGCAGTTCTTC,CASSGTGTGVLSYNEQFF
NA,TRBD1,TRBV27,TRBJ1-2,TGTGCCAGCAGTTTTTGGCAGGGGGGAGGTGGCTACACCTTC,CASSFWQGGGGYTF
once,TRBD2,TRBV5-4,TRBJ2-1,TGTGCCAGCAGCTTGGCCAGCGGGAGGGCCTACAATGAGCAGTTCTTC,CASSLASGRAYNEQFF
NA,TRBD2,TRBV13,TRBJ2-1,TGTGCCAGCAGCACCTCAACGAGGACTAGCGGATACAATGAGCAGTTCTTC,CASSTSTRTSGYNEQFF
NA,TRBD1,TRBV7-2,TRBJ1-3,TGTGCCAGCAGGTTGACAGGGGGTGGAAACACCATATATTTT,CASRLTGGGNTIYF
NA,NA,TRBV19,TRBJ1-3,TGTGCCAGTAGTCTAGCCGGGGGACGAGTTGGAAACACCATATATTTT,CASSLAGGRVGNTIYF
NA,TRBD1,TRBV19,TRBJ1-1,TGTGCCAGTAGTAACACAGGGGGCATCACTGAAGCTTTCTTT,CASSNTGGITEAFF
NA,TRBD2,TRBV10-1,TRBJ2-2,TGCGCCAGCAGTGGAGGCTTAGCGGGAGCAAACACCGGGGAGCTGTTTTTT,CASSGGLAGANTGELFF
NA,TRBD2,TRBV27,TRBJ2-7,TGTGCCAGCAGTTTTCGGGAGGGCCCCTACGAGCAGTACTTC,CASSFREGPYEQYF
NA,TRBD2,TRBV2,TRBJ2-7,TGTGCCAGCAGGGCCTCGACTAGCGGCTACGAGCAGTACTTC,CASRASTSGYEQYF
NA,NA,TRBV5-1,TRBJ1-3,TGCGCCAGCAGCTTGGTTGGGGCCAGTAGCTCTGGAAACACCATATATTTT,CASSLVGASSSGNTIYF
NA,TRBD2,TRBV20-1,TRBJ2-5,TGCAGTGCTAGTTCCGGGACTAGCAGCGAGACCCAGTACTTC,CSASSGTSSETQYF
NA,NA,TRBV6-5,TRBJ1-5,TGTGCCAGCAGTCTAGGACACTCCAGCAATCAGCCCCAGCATTTT,CASSLGHSSNQPQHF